This T cell receptor beta chain came from a study of response to subunit inactivated influenza vaccine (dated by TCRdb to the late 2010s). Background on the whole study: The study used deep quantitative T cell receptor repertoire profiling to track responses to a trivalent subunit inactivated influenza vaccine.

What the work shows at the level of the full study, not this receptor alone: The authors suggested that each seasonal influenza vaccination may recruit only a limited number of new T cells.

This clonotype was recorded a few times. The target of this receptor is not known. Base quality data are lacking; no much larger clone is found one base away. The protocol used for the library was RT-PCR. The reads were generated on an Illumina HiSeq 2500. The raw public data were reprocessed by TCRdb itself: fastp quality trimming at Q25, MiXCR clonotype calling, in-frame beta chains only. Records with the same CDR3 protein are collapsed into one entry carrying the most frequent genes and DNA. This sample holds approximately 730,000 distinct CDR3 sequences; around 13% were observed only once. The ten biggest clones cover around 7.3% of the sample. The sample in question was PBMCs from blood, obtained approximately 15 days before vaccination. This TCR came from a man between 45 and 60 years old who received an inactivated influenza vaccine. Donor details come from another sample of the same person, matched by shared clones.

The nucleotide sequence reads TGTGCCAGCAGCTCCCTGACCCGTACCAGGGAGACCCAGTACTTC. The translation is CASSSLTRTRETQYF. This chain is built from TRBV5-5 and TRBJ2-5, with no confident D gene call. Including the terminal cysteine and phenylalanine, the CDR3 comprises 15 residues. The read is trimmed to its CDR3 DNA, 45 bases read in frame from base 1. Reading the germline V gene (reference sequence) gives CDR1 SGHKS and CDR2 YYEKEE. Trimming removed 3 bases from V and 5 bases from J, leaving 17 bases between the germline ends.